The 31 T cell receptor beta chains listed next were all sequenced from one sample in a study of blood T cell repertoires in COVID-19. Only in-frame clones appear in the TCRdb table, and some are missing; sequencing was by immunoSEQ multiplex PCR. The data hold some 140,000 clones, with roughly 80% observed a single time. Sequenced: PBMCs or T cells enriched from blood (not recorded which). The source of these receptors is a man between 35 and 55 years old with acute COVID-19.

The V and J genes are TRBV5-1 and TRBJ2-3; 11 bases map to TRBD2. V trimming: 5 bases; J trimming: 5 bases; junction bases outside the gene matches: 13. Germline CDR1 and CDR2: SGHRS and YFSETQ. The CDR3 runs to 17 residues. CDR3 amino acids: CASSSTLAGGPGDTQYF. CDR3 DNA: TGCGCCAGCAGTTCGACTTTAGCGGGAGGGCCTGGAGATACGCAGTATTTT.

The chain carries TRBV9 and TRBJ2-3; 7 bases line up with TRBD1. With 0 bases clipped from V and 5 bases from J, the junction kept 9 bases outside the gene matches. CDR3 length equals 16 residues. CDR1 is SGDLS and CDR2 is YYNGEE in the germline V gene. CDR3 loop: CASSVATGALGDTQYF. CDR3 DNA sequence: TGTGCCAGCAGCGTAGCTACAGGGGCACTCGGAGATACGCAGTATTTT.

The chain has TRBV28 and TRBJ2-1; 7 bases align to TRBD2. Germline V lookup: CDR1 MDHEN, CDR2 SYDVKM. J was trimmed by 5 bases and V by 5 bases; bases with no gene match: 9. CDR3 length equals 15 residues. The CDR3 DNA reads TGTGCCAGCAGTCCCTCCGGGACTACCAACAATGAGCAGTTCTTC. Protein product: CASSPSGTTNNEQFF. The variable domain in full, with the rest retrieved from reference TRBV28 and TRBJ2-1, is DVKVTQSSRYLVKRTGEKVFLECVQDMDHENMFWYRQDPGLGLRLIYFSYDVKMKEKGDIPEGYSVSREKKERFSLILESASTNQTSMYLCASSPSGTTNNEQFFGPGTRLTVL.

This clone was observed once. V gene TRBV11-3 combines with J gene TRBJ2-1; tentatively, D is TRBD1 (6 bases). The CDR3 runs to 15 residues. V lost 6 bases to trimming and J lost 2 bases, with 14 bases between them. Germline V gives CDR1 SGHNT, CDR2 YENEEA. DNA for the CDR3: TGTGCCAGCAGTCTTTACAGGGCCCCCTACAATGAGCAGTTCTTC. Protein: CASSLYRAPYNEQFF.

The rearrangement joins TRBV11-2 to TRBJ1-1, with 10 bases identical to TRBD1. Trimming at V came to 5 bases and at J to 2 bases, leaving 5 bases not matched to a gene. The CDR3 runs 15 residues. Germline V CDR1 and CDR2: SGHAT, FQNNGV. The chain's CDR3 is CASSPSTGGNTEAFF. Written as DNA, the CDR3 is TGTGCCAGCAGCCCTTCGACAGGGGGCAACACTGAAGCTTTCTTT.

This clone has only one observation. The rearrangement links TRBV6-1 to TRBJ2-7; a weak D match, TRBD2 (6 bases). This CDR3 region has 14 residues. The germline gives CDR1 MNHNS, CDR2 SASEGT. Trimming took 2 bases from V and 6 from J, leaving 14 bases between them. CDR3 residues: CASSEYGGKGEQYF. The CDR3 DNA is TGTGCCAGCAGTGAATATGGAGGGAAAGGCGAGCAGTACTTC.

The rearrangement joins TRBV9 to TRBJ2-2, with 10 bases that match TRBD1. This CDR3 contains 16 residues. Germline-derived CDR1 and CDR2 are SGDLS and YYNGEE. Trimming took 4 bases from V and 3 from J; bases not matched to a gene: 6. The DNA for the CDR3 is TGTGCCAGCAGCCCCTGGGACAGGGGATACACCGGGGAGCTGTTTTTT. It is translated as CASSPWDRGYTGELFF.

The chain is built from TRBV13 and TRBJ2-5; a possible D gene is TRBD2 (7 bases). The V gene's germline CDR1 is PRHDT and CDR2 FYEKMQ (reference sequence). Trimming took 2 bases from V and 5 from J, leaving 12 bases between them. This CDR3 contains 14 residues. The CDR3 is CASSLRGGRETQYF. The CDR3 region has the DNA TGTGCCAGCAGCTTAAGGGGGGGGCGGGAGACCCAGTACTTC.

This clone was seen just once. The V call is TRBV6-5, the J call TRBJ1-2; TRBD1 matches 8 bases. Germline lookup yields CDR1 MNHEY and CDR2 SVGAGI. Germline trimming cut 0 bases from V and 7 bases from J; bases unmatched to any gene: 7. CDR3 length: 15 residues. CDR3 in DNA: TGTGCCAGCAGTTACTCGACTACAGGGGGTGGTGGCTACACCTTC. It codes for CASSYSTTGGGGYTF.

This chain connects TRBV2 to TRBJ1-6; 9 nucleotides line up with TRBD1. J gave up 7 bases and V 5 bases, and 3 bases lay outside the gene matches. The germline gives CDR1 SNHLY, CDR2 FYNNEI. The CDR3 is 14 amino acids. CDR3 residues: CASSRDRENSPLHF. The CDR3 coding sequence is TGTGCCAGCAGTAGGGACAGGGAAAATTCACCCCTCCACTTT.

The chain recombines TRBV29-1 with TRBJ2-1; TRBD2 matches 10 bases. CDR3 length equals 17 residues. Per germline, CDR1 SQVTM and CDR2 ANQGSEA. With V trimmed by 6 bases and J by 3 bases, 14 bases remained unmatched. CDR3 region: CSVSPGLAGEIYNEQFF. In DNA, the CDR3 is TGCAGCGTCTCCCCCGGTCTAGCGGGAGAGATCTACAATGAGCAGTTCTTC.

The J gene is TRBJ2-7, the V gene TRBV29-1; D remains ambiguous. Germline CDR1 is SQVTM and CDR2 is ANQGSEA. This CDR3 spans 13 amino acids. Trimming pared 0 bases from V and 0 bases from J, leaving 6 bases between. The CDR3 DNA is TGCAGCGTTGAAGATACCAGCTCCTACGAGCAGTACTTC. Its translation is CSVEDTSSYEQYF.

This clone was seen at least ten times. The J gene is TRBJ1-4, the V gene TRBV2, with 9 bases identical to TRBD1. J gave up 1 base and V 6 bases, and 6 bases lay outside the gene matches. This CDR3 contains 16 residues. Germline V gene sequence: CDR1 SNHLY, CDR2 FYNNEI. The CDR3 DNA is TGTGCCAGCAGCGACCGGGACAGGGTAACTAATGAAAAACTGTTTTTT. Protein product: CASSDRDRVTNEKLFF.

The rearrangement joins TRBV19 to TRBJ1-2; 7 nucleotides agree with TRBD1. Germline V lookup: CDR1 LNHDA, CDR2 SQIVND (reference sequence). Trimming cost V 2 bases and J 6 bases; bases outside gene matches: 3. This CDR3 spans 13 amino acids. CDR3 bases: TGTGCCAGTAGTATACAGGGGGAAGATGGCTACACCTTC. It encodes CASSIQGEDGYTF.

The chain carries TRBV12-3 or TRBV12-4 and TRBJ2-7, with D possibly matching TRBD2 (6 bases). The V end lost 7 bases, the J end lost 4 bases, and 8 bases lay between the germline ends. The CDR3 runs to 11 residues. Here the CDR3 reads CASTGGYEQYF. In DNA, the CDR3 is TGTGCCAGCACCGGGGGTTACGAGCAGTACTTC.

This rearrangement joins TRBV5-4 to TRBJ1-6; tentatively, D is TRBD1 (6 bases). Trimming stripped 0 bases from V and 10 bases from J, with 14 bases between. This CDR3 has 15 residues. CDR1 SGHNT and CDR2 YYREEE come from the germline V gene (reference sequence). The CDR3 nucleotides read TGTGCCAGCAGCTTGGGGCTGGGACATCAGTCACCCCTCCACTTT. This sequence encodes CASSLGLGHQSPLHF.

This clone turned up a few times. This chain uses TRBV4-2 with TRBJ2-7, with 12 bases lining up with TRBD2. The CDR3 has 15 residues. Germline-derived CDR1 and CDR2 are LGHNA and YNFKEQ. The J segment lost 11 bases and the V segment lost 0 bases, leaving 8 bases of the junction unmatched. CDR3 bases: TGTGCCAGCAGCCAAGATAGTCTAGCGGGAGGGCCTAAGTACTTC. Translating gives CASSQDSLAGGPKYF.

The rearrangement joins TRBV14 to TRBJ2-7; 7 bases match TRBD1. The V gene's germline CDR1 is SGHDN and CDR2 FVKESK. The ends lost 4 bases at V and 0 bases at J; junction bases unmatched: 9. CDR3 size: 16 residues. The CDR3 is CASSLRGTESSYEQYF. The CDR3 DNA reads TGTGCCAGCAGCCTGAGGGGGACAGAGAGCTCCTACGAGCAGTACTTC.

This rearrangement joins TRBV12-3 or TRBV12-4 to TRBJ1-2; no firm D call. There are 13 residues in the CDR3. V was pared by 5 bases and J by 8 bases, with 15 bases between. DNA for the CDR3: TGTGCCAGCAGTCAAAAAAACGGAGCGGGCTACACCTTC. This gives the protein CASSQKNGAGYTF.

The chain is built from TRBV19 and TRBJ1-2; D not resolved. Trimming took 7 bases from V and 8 from J, leaving 11 bases between them. Germline-derived CDR1 and CDR2 are LNHDA and SQIVND (reference sequence). The CDR3 spans 11 residues. The DNA for the CDR3 is TGTGCCAGTAATGACAAGTTGGGCTACACCTTC. Protein product: CASNDKLGYTF.

This clone came up a few times. This chain links TRBV19 with TRBJ1-2; no reliable D call. There are 12 residues in the CDR3. The germline V and J ends were trimmed by 5 bases and 5 bases, with 9 bases remaining between them. In germline, CDR1 is LNHDA, CDR2 SQIVND (reference sequence). The CDR3: CASSLTGYGYTF. DNA for the CDR3: TGTGCCAGTAGTCTGACCGGGTATGGCTACACCTTC.

A word on this clone: Other DNA sequences in this specimen translate into the identical CDR3. V is TRBV6-1 and J is TRBJ2-7; D is unresolved. V was cut by 1 base and J by 3 bases, with 7 bases left in between. The CDR3 runs to 13 residues. Germline loops: CDR1 MNHNS, CDR2 SASEGT. The CDR3 sequence is CASSEGADYEQYF. CDR3 coding DNA: TGTGCCAGCAGTGAAGGGGCAGACTACGAGCAGTACTTC.

The chain recombines TRBV9 with TRBJ2-3, with no clear D. V lost 2 bases and J 0 bases, leaving 7 bases between the germline ends. The CDR3 length is 14 residues. Germline lookup yields CDR1 SGDLS and CDR2 YYNGEE. The CDR3 region is CASSVRASTDTQYF. As DNA, the CDR3 is TGTGCCAGCAGCGTGAGAGCGAGCACAGATACGCAGTATTTT. Full variable domain (rest looked up from reference TRBV9 and TRBJ2-3): DSGVTQTPKHLITATGQRVTLRCSPRSGDLSVYWYQQSLDQGLQFLIQYYNGEERAKGNILERFSAQQFPDLHSELNLSSLELGDSALYFCASSVRASTDTQYFGPGTRLTVL.

The J gene is TRBJ2-1, the V gene TRBV9; 7 bases map to TRBD2. J gave up 2 bases and V 3 bases, and 5 bases lay outside the gene matches. Germline V CDR1 and CDR2: SGDLS, YYNGEE. This CDR3 region has 15 residues. The CDR3 loop is CASSEMGGTYNEQFF. CDR3 nucleotides: TGTGCCAGCAGCGAGATGGGGGGGACCTACAATGAGCAGTTCTTC.

The chain couples TRBV5-1 to TRBJ2-1; tentative D call: TRBD1 (6 bases). Trimming cost V 2 bases and J 4 bases, with 28 bases left between them. This CDR3 region has 20 residues. In germline, CDR1 is SGHRS, CDR2 YFSETQ. CDR3 sequence: CASSLLLYFRQEDLYNEQFF. DNA of the CDR3: TGCGCCAGCAGCTTACTCCTCTACTTTCGACAGGAAGATTTGTACAATGAGCAGTTCTTC.

This rearrangement joins TRBV30 to TRBJ2-7, with 7 bases lining up with TRBD1. The CDR3 is 13 residues long. J gave up 3 bases and V 5 bases, and 7 bases lay outside the gene matches. Germline lookup yields CDR1 GTSNPN and CDR2 SVGIG (reference sequence). CDR3 amino acids: CAWYRQGGYEQYF. The CDR3 region has the DNA TGTGCCTGGTATCGACAGGGCGGCTACGAGCAGTACTTC.

The chain combines TRBV6-5 with TRBJ2-7; D perhaps matches TRBD2 (5 bases). The CDR3 loop spans 13 amino acids. Germline V gives CDR1 MNHEY, CDR2 SVGAGI. Trimming took 2 bases from V and 2 from J, leaving 7 bases between them. The CDR3 protein is CASSYDGTYEQYF. The CDR3 nucleotides are TGTGCCAGCAGTTACGACGGGACCTACGAGCAGTACTTC.

In this sample, this clone turned up once. The V gene is TRBV18, the J gene TRBJ2-7; TRBD2 matches 9 bases. Trimming removed 3 bases from V and 3 bases from J; junction bases left unmatched: 3. The length of the CDR3 is 14 residues. Germline CDR1 reads KGHSH; CDR2 reads LQKENI. This CDR3 reads CASSPSREGYEQYF. The DNA for the CDR3 is TGTGCCAGCTCACCCTCGCGGGAGGGCTACGAGCAGTACTTC.

This chain joins TRBV10-1 and TRBJ2-5; D gene ambiguous. CDR3 size: 13 residues. CDR1 is WNHNN, CDR2 SYGVQD, per germline (reference sequence). V dropped 2 bases and J dropped 5 bases, with 9 bases sitting between them. The CDR3 bases are TGCGCCAGCAGTGAGATTGGCACCGAGACCCAGTACTTC. This gives the protein CASSEIGTETQYF.

This rearrangement joins TRBV5-1 to TRBJ2-5; a weak D match, TRBD1 (6 bases). The V end was cut by 4 bases, the J end by 1 base, with 11 bases between. There are 14 residues in the CDR3. CDR1 is SGHRS, CDR2 YFSETQ, per germline. CDR3 in amino acids: CASSIGQLQETQYF. CDR3 sequence (DNA): TGCGCCAGCAGCATAGGACAGCTCCAAGAGACCCAGTACTTC.

The chain uses TRBV7-3 and TRBJ2-3, with 8 bases matching TRBD2. The V segment lost 5 bases and the J segment 1 base; nucleotides outside the gene matches: 5. This CDR3 spans 15 amino acids. Germline assignment: CDR1 SGHTA and CDR2 FQGTGA. As DNA, the CDR3 is TGTGCCAGCAGCCTTAGCGGGGAGGGCACAGATACGCAGTATTTT. Amino acid sequence: CASSLSGEGTDTQYF. Full variable domain (missing parts from reference TRBV7-3 and TRBJ2-3): GAGVSQTPSNKVTEKGKYVELRCDPISGHTALYWYRQSLGQGPEFLIYFQGTGAADDSGLPNDRFFAVRPEGSVSTLKIQRTERGDSAVYLCASSLSGEGTDTQYFGPGTRLTVL.